The entry below describes one TCR beta chain. These data originate in a study of blood T cell repertoires in COVID-19. Study context: Spain, Italy and the United States supplied samples that represented acute and convalescent COVID-19. In each case, the material was cDNA or gDNA derived from T cells, B-cell-depleted T cells, or PBMCs.

Original processing methods: Amplified reference gene primers provided the basis for estimating nucleated cell counts. The table came from immunoSEQ multiplex PCR; TCRdb's copy has only in-frame clones and leaves some out. The V and J calls and clone size are taken from that table; D and trimming were inferred from the DNA. The sample lists about 65,000 clones, around 93% occurring once. The CDR3 has 13 residues. The ends were cut back, 5 bases at V and 3 bases at J, with 10 bases in the middle. The chain is built from TRBV12-3 or TRBV12-4 and TRBJ1-1, with D possibly being TRBD1 (5 bases). The TCR was taken from a man between 65 and 80 years old with active COVID-19. Specimen: peripheral blood. CDR3: CASSPQGDTEAFF. The CDR3 DNA sequence: TGTGCCAGCAGTCCTCAGGGTGACACTGAAGCTTTCTTT.